Included here is one T cell receptor beta chain sequence, with context. Many counts were recorded for this clonotype. This clone's antigen is unknown. One base away there is no much larger clone; base qualities are not given. Including cysteine and phenylalanine, the CDR3 has 15 amino acids. The CDR3 DNA has 45 bases and is translated from base 1. Sequences SGHRS (CDR1) and YFSETQ (CDR2) are obtained from the germline V gene. From V the trimming removes 0 bases and from J it removes 4 bases, while the gene matches leave 5 bases of the junction unaccounted for. This record comes from a study of CD8 T cells in ankylosing spondylitis (dated by TCRdb to 2017 to 2019). Regarding the complete study: To find TCR variants linked to disease, the study profiled T cell receptor beta repertoires in ankylosing spondylitis patients and healthy donors. Peripheral blood samples were taken, and synovial fluid was additionally collected from ankylosing spondylitis patients. In total, the full study cohort was made up of 110 or so healthy donors and roughly 27 ankylosing spondylitis patients.

TCRdb shows the sequencer as Illumina HiSeq 2500. Quantitative 5'-RACE with molecular barcodes was used to prepare TCR beta libraries. The paper's processing steps were these. A new computational method based on a probabilistic model of VDJ rearrangement was used to identify disease-linked TCR variants. Clones were called with MiXCR by TCRdb after fastp trimmed the public reads at Q25, and only in-frame beta chains were retained. Entries that share a CDR3 protein sequence are merged under the most common genes and DNA. These V and J calls originate from TCRdb's pipeline instead of the authors' own analysis. The sample table contains 50,000 or so distinct CDR3 sequences; only one count was recorded for 6.5% to 8% of them. The ten largest account for over 6.5% of the sample. Summary of the overall study and its limitations: In peripheral blood, the disease-linked clones were found at relatively low frequencies and had a CD8+ phenotype. Some motif variants were previously reported in synovial fluid and blood of reactive arthritis patients, suggesting common disease-initiation mechanisms. Blood from ankylosing spondylitis patients appeared to be characterized by a TCR beta motif composed of under 10 highly homologous amino acid variants. The disease-linked clones were reported as significantly enriched in matched synovial fluid samples from ankylosing spondylitis patients.

Material: blood, either unsorted or a sorted T cell fraction (not recorded which). This sequence uses TRBV5-1 and TRBJ2-3; 7 junctional bases match TRBD1. This TCR came from a female donor with ankylosing spondylitis or in good health (not recorded which). DNA sequence: TGCGCCAGCAGCTTGGTTATGACAGGGTCAGATACGCAGTATTTT. This yields the protein CASSLVMTGSDTQYF.